This T cell receptor (beta chain) is from a study of blood T cell repertoires in COVID-19. Study-wide context: Italy, Spain and the United States were the sources of the convalescent and acute COVID-19 samples.

Per the original methods: Amplification with reference gene primers provided the estimates of nucleated cell counts. Profiling relied on immunoSEQ multiplex PCR, and the TCRdb table lists in-frame clones only, not all of them. V and J calls plus clone size are reproduced from that table; the DNA served to infer D and trimming. The sample has about 140,000 clones, roughly 84% seen once. The CDR3 length is 17 residues. This chain joins TRBV21-1 and TRBJ2-2; the listed D gene, TRBD2, was not tested against the DNA. TRBV21-1 is reported as a pseudogene. Sequencing used peripheral blood. This receptor was obtained from a human donor in a cohort sampled during active COVID-19. The CDR3 loop reads CASSPEGGGPDTGELFF. CDR3 in DNA: TGTGCCAGCAGCCCAGAGGGAGGGGGGCCGGACACCGGGGAGCTGTTTTTT.